Described below is a single T cell receptor beta chain sequence and its context. After removal of 3 bases from V and 14 bases from J, the junction contained 9 bases not matched to a gene. The CDR3 extends over 12 amino acids. This sample stems from a study of blood T cell repertoires in COVID-19. Background on the study: From the United States, Italy and Spain came samples of acute and convalescent COVID-19. In each case, the material was cDNA or gDNA derived from T cells, B-cell-depleted T cells, or PBMCs.

Source study methods: Quantification of nucleated cells was approximated via reference gene primer amplification. Produced via immunoSEQ multiplex PCR; TCRdb's table is partial and in-frame only. V and J calls and clone size are given by that table; D and trimming were obtained from the DNA. The profile covers approximately 250,000 clones, with roughly 80% appearing a single time and 3.5% to 5.5% taken by the ten largest. The V call is TRBV12-3 or TRBV12-4, the J call TRBJ2-5; 7 bases match TRBD1. The sequencing sample was made of peripheral blood. The clonotype comes from a man aged 60 to 75 who had recovered from COVID-19. In DNA form, the CDR3 reads TGTGCCAGCAGTTTGACAGGGCTGGCTCATTACTTC. It encodes CASSLTGLAHYF.